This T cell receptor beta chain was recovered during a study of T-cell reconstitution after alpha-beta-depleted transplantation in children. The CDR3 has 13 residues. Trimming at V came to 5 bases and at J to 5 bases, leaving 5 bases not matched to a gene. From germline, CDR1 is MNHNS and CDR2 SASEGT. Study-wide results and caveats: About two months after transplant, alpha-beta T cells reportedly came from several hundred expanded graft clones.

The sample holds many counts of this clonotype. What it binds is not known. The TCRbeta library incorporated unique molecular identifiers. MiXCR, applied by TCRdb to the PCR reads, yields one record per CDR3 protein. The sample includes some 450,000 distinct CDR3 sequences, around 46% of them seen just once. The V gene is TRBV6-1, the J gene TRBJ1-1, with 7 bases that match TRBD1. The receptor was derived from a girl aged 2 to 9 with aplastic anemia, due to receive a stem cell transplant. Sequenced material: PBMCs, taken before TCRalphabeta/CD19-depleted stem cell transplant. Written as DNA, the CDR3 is TGTGCCAGCAGTCGACAGGGTTGGACTGAAGCTTTCTTT. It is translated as CASSRQGWTEAFF.